The 2 T cell receptor beta chains presented below share a single source sample, sequenced in a study of T cells in Graves' hyperthyroidism and ophthalmopathy. Using RNA transcripts as the source, TCR beta CDR3 regions were amplified. TCR CDR3 regions were first amplified by RT-PCR with HTBI primers. One entry per CDR3 protein results from TCRdb running MiXCR on the multiplex PCR reads. This sample yields 690,000 or so distinct CDR3 sequences, of which 18% are seen a single time; around 17% belongs to the top ten. Sequencing used blood. The origin of the receptors is a woman aged 45-60 years with Graves' hyperthyroidism that later progressed to Graves' ophthalmopathy.

The V and J genes are TRBV20-1 and TRBJ1-5; D possibly corresponds to TRBD1 (5 bases). V dropped 0 bases and J dropped 4 bases, with 10 bases sitting between them. Germline assignment: CDR1 DFQATT and CDR2 SNEGSKA (reference sequence). CDR3 length: 14 residues. The CDR3 region is CSARDSTENQPQHF. Written as DNA, the CDR3 is TGCAGTGCTAGAGACTCGACAGAAAATCAGCCCCAGCATTTT.

This clonotype was counted only a few times. The chain links TRBV20-1 to TRBJ1-6; TRBD1 matches 9 bases. The ends lost 0 bases at V and 3 bases at J; junction bases unmatched: 3. The V gene's germline CDR1 is DFQATT and CDR2 SNEGSKA (reference sequence). The CDR3 contains 16 residues. As DNA, the CDR3 is TGCAGTGCTAGAGATGAGGACAGGGGCTATAATTCACCCCTCCACTTT. This sequence encodes CSARDEDRGYNSPLHF.